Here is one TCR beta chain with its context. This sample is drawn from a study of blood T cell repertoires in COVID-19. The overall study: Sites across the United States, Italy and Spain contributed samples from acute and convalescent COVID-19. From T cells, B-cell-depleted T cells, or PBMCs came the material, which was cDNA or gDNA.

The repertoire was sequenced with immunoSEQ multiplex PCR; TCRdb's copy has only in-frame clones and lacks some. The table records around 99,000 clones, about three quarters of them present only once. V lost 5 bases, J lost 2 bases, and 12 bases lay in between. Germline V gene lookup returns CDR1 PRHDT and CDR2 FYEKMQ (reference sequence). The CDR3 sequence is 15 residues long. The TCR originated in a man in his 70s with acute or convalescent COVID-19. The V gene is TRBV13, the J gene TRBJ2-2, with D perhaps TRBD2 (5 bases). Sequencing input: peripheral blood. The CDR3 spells CASSRSGANTGELFF. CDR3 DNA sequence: TGTGCCAGCAGCCGAAGCGGAGCAAACACCGGGGAGCTGTTTTTT.